Listed here are 4 T cell receptor beta chains from one sample, sequenced in a study of neurological immune-mediated disorders. TCRdb itself ran the 5' RACE reads through MiXCR, one entry per CDR3 protein. The table records some 57,000 distinct CDR3 sequences, roughly 3.8% of them present only once. The source material was PBMCs. Source of these receptors: a man in his sixties with multiple sclerosis.

This clonotype was counted many times. This sequence joins TRBV7-9 and TRBJ2-7, with D uncertain. CDR1 is SEHNR and CDR2 is FQNEAQ in the germline V gene (reference sequence). V was clipped by 5 bases and J by 2 bases, with 7 bases between them. The CDR3 has 12 amino acids. CDR3 sequence (DNA): TGTGCCAGCAGCGCGCGGACCTACGAGCAGTACTTC. It codes for CASSARTYEQYF.

This clonotype was found many times. The genes are TRBV4-1 and TRBJ1-1, with unresolved D. Germline V CDR1 and CDR2: MGHRA, YSYEKL. This CDR3 is built from 15 residues. Trimming shortened V by 0 bases and J by 1 base, and 9 bases separated the two germline ends. The CDR3 DNA is TGCGCCAGCAGCCAAGAGGACGGAGAGAACACTGAAGCTTTCTTT. Translated: CASSQEDGENTEAFF.

This clonotype occurred many times. Here the CDR3 reads CSAQGTSGTSYNEQFF. The CDR3 nucleotides read TGCAGTGCCCAGGGGACTAGCGGGACTTCCTACAATGAGCAGTTCTTC. The V call is TRBV20-1, the J call TRBJ2-1, with 13 positions matching TRBD2. From germline, CDR1 is DFQATT and CDR2 SNEGSKA (reference sequence). This CDR3 spans 16 amino acids. V was clipped by 6 bases and J by 1 base; unmatched bases: 6.

This clonotype was observed many times. The gene calls are TRBV5-1 and TRBJ1-6; tentative D call: TRBD1 (5 bases). The CDR3 totals 15 residues. V was cut by 0 bases and J by 7 bases, with 11 bases left in between. Germline CDR1 SGHRS, CDR2 YFSETQ. DNA for the CDR3: TGCGCCAGCAGCTTGGGCCAGGGCGTCAATTCACCCCTCCACTTT. It encodes CASSLGQGVNSPLHF.